The 9 T cell receptor beta chains reported below all come from one sample, sequenced in a study of blood T cell repertoires in COVID-19. Only in-frame clones appear in the TCRdb table, and some are missing; sequencing was by immunoSEQ multiplex PCR. The sample carries some 52,000 clones, 75% to 90% recorded once. Material for sequencing was peripheral blood. The receptor source for this set is a man between 60 and 75 years old with active COVID-19.

This rearrangement joins TRBV7-3 to TRBJ2-3, with D unresolved. The V gene lost 2 bases and the J gene lost 2 bases, with 8 bases spanning the gap. Germline values: CDR1 SGHTA, CDR2 FQGTGA. The CDR3 length is 14 residues. The CDR3 loop is CASSLFPSTDTQYF. The CDR3 DNA reads as TGTGCCAGCAGCTTATTCCCATCCACAGATACGCAGTATTTT.

The V call is TRBV2, the J call TRBJ1-5; TRBD1 matches 7 bases. CDR1 and CDR2 (germline): SNHLY, FYNNEI. CDR3 length: 14 residues. Losses at the gene ends were 1 base for V and 7 bases for J; bases not matched to a gene: 4. In DNA form, the CDR3 reads TGTGCCAGCAGTGAAGGGACAGGTCGCCAGCCCCAGCATTTT. Its translation: CASSEGTGRQPQHF.

This chain connects TRBV2 to TRBJ1-1; TRBD1 aligns across 7 bases. There are 14 residues in the CDR3. V lost 2 bases to trimming and J lost 4 bases; unmatched junction nucleotides: 4. Germline CDR1 is SNHLY and CDR2 is FYNNEI. CDR3 region: CASSEWTGGTEAFF. CDR3 DNA sequence: TGTGCCAGCAGTGAATGGACAGGAGGCACTGAAGCTTTCTTT.

This sequence joins TRBV28 and TRBJ2-7; tentatively, D is TRBD1 (5 bases). The CDR3 covers 15 residues. Germline loops: CDR1 MDHEN, CDR2 SYDVKM. Deletions cut 6 bases from V and 3 bases from J, with 18 bases between. CDR3 sequence: CASSEPQGLGYEQYF. The CDR3 DNA follows: TGTGCCAGCAGCGAACCCCAGGGTCTCGGCTACGAGCAGTACTTC.

The rearrangement links TRBV3-1 (or the pseudogene TRBV3-2) to TRBJ2-2; a possible D gene is TRBD1 (6 bases). V was cut by 3 bases and J by 4 bases, with 9 bases left in between. The germline V gene encodes CDR1 LGHDT and CDR2 YNNKEL (reference sequence). This CDR3 is 14 amino acids long. CDR3 coding DNA: TGTGCCAGCAGCCAGATGGGGGCCACCGGGGAGCTGTTTTTT. Its protein product is CASSQMGATGELFF.

The V gene is TRBV28, the J gene TRBJ2-7; D may be TRBD2 (6 bases). CDR3 length: 14 residues. CDR1 MDHEN and CDR2 SYDVKM come from the germline V gene. Trimming removed 8 bases at V and 1 base at J, with 15 bases between. CDR3 DNA: TGTGCCAGCGGGACCAGAAGCGGGTCCTACGAGCAGTACTTC. This codes for CASGTRSGSYEQYF.

This clone was counted only a few times. The genes are TRBV4-1 and TRBJ2-1; 8 nucleotides line up with TRBD2. In germline, CDR1 is MGHRA, CDR2 YSYEKL. V shed 1 base, J shed 0 bases, and the junction held 8 bases outside the gene matches. This CDR3 is built from 18 residues. CDR3 sequence: CASSQVEGSGSSYNEQFF. The CDR3 nucleotides read TGCGCCAGCAGCCAAGTTGAGGGAAGCGGGAGCTCCTACAATGAGCAGTTCTTC.

This sequence joins TRBV28 and TRBJ1-5; 9 bases map to TRBD1. V lost 4 bases to trimming and J lost 9 bases; unmatched junction nucleotides: 13. This CDR3 is 16 amino acids long. Looked up from germline, CDR1 is MDHEN and CDR2 is SYDVKM. The CDR3 DNA reads as TGTGCCAGCAGTTCCCCCCCGGGGACAGGGACTCGGCCCCAGCATTTT. This gives the protein CASSSPPGTGTRPQHF.

The gene calls are TRBV27 and TRBJ2-7; 9 bases match TRBD1. J lost 3 bases, V lost 2 bases, and 2 bases had no gene match. Germline V gene data show CDR1 as MNHEY and CDR2 as SMNVEV (reference sequence). CDR3 length: 14 residues. CDR3 region: CASSLGTGRYEQYF. CDR3 nucleotides: TGTGCCAGCAGTTTAGGGACAGGGCGCTACGAGCAGTACTTC.